The sequence of this TCR beta chain was determined in a study of human T cells and chemical hapten exposure. About the study: Among samples, TCR yields varied mainly because of small differences in pooled library volume. General study results and limits: Because they had alopecia, donors may respond immunologically unlike healthy people. The study found that DPC sensitization did not change TCRs above 1 in 1000 frequency. The formation of large CDR3 similarity clusters by expanded TCRs significantly exceeded that of controls.

TCRdb analysed the RACE reads with MiXCR anew, one entry per CDR3 protein. The repertoire holds more than 150,000 distinct CDR3 sequences, with approximately 24% as singletons. The table lists this clonotype with a few counts. The antigen is not known. The time point is: patch test 3, about 24 weeks after DPC sensitization. Treatment in this sample: therapeutic diphenylcyclopropenone sensitization with weekly scalp DPC. Trimming cost V 0 bases and J 5 bases, with 14 bases left between them. This CDR3 has 15 residues. Germline CDR1 and CDR2: KGHSH and LQKENI. This clonotype originated in a middle-aged woman with alopecia areata. Some clones in this sample may be carry-over from other donors' samples. V usage is TRBV18 and J usage is TRBJ2-7; D not certain. Here the sequenced sample was whole blood, taken in connection with sensitization to the hapten diphenylcyclopropenone (DPC). The CDR3 nucleotides are TGTGCCAGCTCACCACCCTACGGATTGGGAAACGAGCAGTACTTC. It specifies CASSPPYGLGNEQYF.